This T cell receptor (beta chain) was sequenced during a study of human T cells and chemical hapten exposure. Study as a whole: The patients, most of them female, presented with alopecia areata, totalis or universalis. Findings of the study overall: Expanded TCRs formed significantly more large CDR3 similarity clusters than controls. Positive correlation was observed between PT1 expanded TCR counts and patch test score.

As the library was built, unique molecular identifiers were attached to individual cDNA molecules. TCRdb re-derived calls from the RACE reads in MiXCR, one entry per CDR3 protein. The sample has over 60,000 distinct CDR3 sequences; 10% are singletons. Germline CDR1 reads LGHNA; CDR2 reads YNFKEQ. V dropped 4 bases and J dropped 0; count of bases not matched to a gene: 5. There are 16 residues in the CDR3. Time point in this sample: patch test 2, 6 weeks after DPC sensitization. Documented treatment: therapeutic diphenylcyclopropenone sensitization with weekly scalp DPC. This clonotype was picked up many times. The target antigen is unknown.

Sequencing used whole blood, obtained in connection with sensitization to the hapten diphenylcyclopropenone (DPC). The V gene is TRBV4-2, the J gene TRBJ2-2; 7 nucleotides align to TRBD1. The sequence derives from a woman in her fifties or sixties with alopecia areata. Some clones in this sample may be carry-over from other donors' samples. CDR3 amino acids: CASSLRTGSNTGELFF. The CDR3 DNA reads as TGTGCCAGCAGCCTCAGGACAGGTTCGAACACCGGGGAGCTGTTTTTT.